Given below is one TCR beta chain in context. These data come from a study of PD-1 blockade in classical Hodgkin lymphoma. J lost 8 bases, V lost 7 bases, and 13 bases had no gene match. The CDR3 has 15 amino acids. Looked up from germline, CDR1 is LNHDA and CDR2 is SQIVND (reference sequence). Sequencing was performed with immunoSEQ multiplex PCR; in TCRdb, only in-frame clones are kept and a portion is missing. Of about 97,000 clones listed, over 80% are singletons. Brentuximab vedotin exposure varied among the patients, all of whom had relapsed after autologous stem cell transplantation. The V and J genes are TRBV19 and TRBJ2-1; 8 positions match TRBD2. This clonotype originated in a human donor with classical Hodgkin lymphoma. Sequences were derived from peripheral blood mononuclear cells (PBMCs), sampled at baseline. CDR3 in amino acids: CASTPRAGLVYEQFF. CDR3 sequence (DNA): TGTGCCAGTACCCCTAGGGCGGGACTAGTCTATGAGCAGTTCTTC. Supplemented by reference TRBV19 and TRBJ2-1, the full variable domain reads DGGITQSPKYLFRKEGQNVTLSCEQNLNHDAMYWYRQDPGQGLRLIYYSQIVNDFQKGDIAEGYSVSREKKESFPLTVTSAQKNPTAFYLCASTPRAGLVYEQFFGPGTRLTVL.